The 25 T cell receptor beta chains below were found in one sample sequenced in a study of cytomegalovirus exposure and HLA in healthy donors. Primers included in the PCR were 60 Vbeta and 13 Jbeta primers. The assay was immunoSEQ multiplex PCR, and TCRdb's table has in-frame clones only and misses some. The table lists about 140,000 clones, less than 9.5% of them singletons. The sample consisted of PBMCs. These TCRs come from a male donor in good health and CMV-seronegative.

This clone was seen a few times. The gene calls are TRBV28 and TRBJ2-7, with TRBD2 identical over 8 bases. The CDR3 covers 15 residues. The J segment lost 4 bases and the V segment lost 7 bases, leaving 12 bases of the junction unmatched. Germline lookup yields CDR1 MDHEN and CDR2 SYDVKM. The CDR3 coding sequence is TGTGCCAGCATTGAGGTCGGAACTAGCGGATACGAGCAGTACTTC. Protein product: CASIEVGTSGYEQYF. The entire variable domain, with the rest obtained from reference TRBV28 and TRBJ2-7, is as follows: DVKVTQSSRYLVKRTGEKVFLECVQDMDHENMFWYRQDPGLGLRLIYFSYDVKMKEKGDIPEGYSVSREKKERFSLILESASTNQTSMYLCASIEVGTSGYEQYFGPGTRLTVT.

CDR3 protein: CASSPFGDPHTGELFF. CDR3 coding DNA: TGTGCCAGCAGTCCCTTCGGGGATCCTCACACCGGGGAGCTGTTTTTT. V and J are TRBV28 and TRBJ2-2; possible D gene TRBD2, 5 bases. V lost 5 bases and J 3 bases, leaving 16 bases between the germline ends. Germline V gene lookup returns CDR1 MDHEN and CDR2 SYDVKM. The CDR3 has 16 amino acids.

This clone turned up a few times. The chain employs TRBV6-1 and TRBJ2-5; possible D gene TRBD1, 6 bases. Trimming removed 6 bases from V and 1 base from J, with 15 bases in between. CDR1 is MNHNS, CDR2 SASEGT, per germline. The CDR3 is 15 amino acids. CDR3 sequence reads: CASSATGTSQETQYF. CDR3 nucleotide sequence: TGTGCCAGCAGCGCTACCGGGACAAGCCAAGAGACCCAGTACTTC.

This clone was counted only a few times. CDR3 DNA: TGTGCCAGCAGCTTACCTACAGACTCTGGAAACACCATATATTTT. Translating it yields CASSLPTDSGNTIYF. J is TRBJ1-3 and V is TRBV5-4; D call uncertain. Per germline, CDR1 SGHNT and CDR2 YYREEE (reference sequence). V lost 2 bases, J lost 0 bases, and 9 bases lay in between. CDR3 length: 15 amino acids.

The chain carries TRBV6-1 and TRBJ2-7; perhaps TRBD2 as D (6 bases). Germline values: CDR1 MNHNS, CDR2 SASEGT. Trimming took off 3 bases at V and 0 bases at J, with 18 bases between the two ends. CDR3 length equals 17 residues. The CDR3 protein is CASSDKIGGSSSYEQYF. The CDR3 DNA is TGTGCCAGCAGTGACAAGATTGGGGGGTCAAGCTCCTACGAGCAGTACTTC.

This clone was detected only a few times. The CDR3 protein is CATQGEQYF. The CDR3 DNA sequence: TGTGCCACCCAGGGCGAGCAGTACTTC. The chain links TRBV19 to TRBJ2-7; a possible D gene is TRBD1 (5 bases). Germline V gene sequence: CDR1 LNHDA, CDR2 SQIVND (reference sequence). The CDR3 is made up of 9 amino acids. V was clipped by 10 bases and J by 6 bases, with 7 bases between them.

A few counts support this clone. The chain is built from TRBV29-1 and TRBJ1-2; a possible D gene is TRBD1 (6 bases). Looked up from germline, CDR1 is SQVTM and CDR2 is ANQGSEA. The V gene lost 1 base and the J gene lost 0 bases, with 9 bases spanning the gap. The CDR3 has 14 residues. CDR3 sequence reads: CSVEGQASNYGYTF. CDR3 bases: TGCAGCGTTGAAGGACAGGCCTCTAACTATGGCTACACCTTC.

This clone has only a few counts. The V call is TRBV5-4, the J call TRBJ2-2; 9 bases match TRBD1. The length of the CDR3 is 14 residues. V gave up 4 bases and J gave up 5 bases; unmatched junction bases: 3. CDR1 is SGHNT and CDR2 is YYREEE in the germline V gene (reference sequence). CDR3 sequence reads: CASSRQGGTGELFF. In nucleotides, the CDR3 is TGTGCCAGCAGCCGACAGGGGGGGACCGGGGAGCTGTTTTTT.

This clone has only a few counts. The gene calls are TRBV7-3 and TRBJ2-1, with a possible D match to TRBD1 (6 bases). Germline values: CDR1 SGHTA, CDR2 FQGTGA. V gave up 5 bases and J gave up 1 base, with 15 bases separating them. The CDR3 runs 16 residues. CDR3: CASSEQGRTSYNEQFF. In DNA form, the CDR3 reads TGTGCCAGCAGCGAACAGGGTAGGACTTCCTACAATGAGCAGTTCTTC.

This clone was counted only a few times. The chain carries TRBV29-1 and TRBJ2-7; 7 positions agree with TRBD1. Germline trimming cut 4 bases from V and 1 base from J; bases unmatched to any gene: 1. Germline-derived CDR1 and CDR2 are SQVTM and ANQGSEA. The CDR3 covers 12 residues. In DNA form, the CDR3 reads TGCAGCGTTGCGGGACAGTCCTACGAGCAGTACTTC. Encoded protein: CSVAGQSYEQYF.

This rearrangement joins TRBV5-1 to TRBJ2-3; 8 bases align to TRBD2. The CDR3 covers 15 residues. Trimming took 2 bases from V and 0 from J; bases not matched to a gene: 2. Looked up from germline, CDR1 is SGHRS and CDR2 is YFSETQ. In DNA, the CDR3 is TGCGCCAGCAGCTTCCAGCGGGGGAGCACAGATACGCAGTATTTT. As protein: CASSFQRGSTDTQYF.

This clone was detected a few times. This chain uses TRBV5-6 with TRBJ1-3; a possible D gene is TRBD1 (6 bases). CDR1 and CDR2 (germline): SGHDT, YYEEEE. The germline V and J ends were trimmed by 7 bases and 4 bases, with 9 bases remaining between them. The CDR3 contains 12 residues. DNA for the CDR3: TGTGCCAGCGGGGGGGCCGGAAACACCATATATTTT. This translates into CASGGAGNTIYF.

The chain recombines TRBV29-1 with TRBJ2-1; TRBD2 matches at 12 bases. Germline V gives CDR1 SQVTM, CDR2 ANQGSEA. The junction had 3 bases not matched to a gene; V was cut back by 1 base and J by 2 bases. The length of the CDR3 is 16 residues. CDR3 sequence reads: CSVEGLAGVPYNEQFF. Here the CDR3 DNA reads TGCAGCGTTGAAGGACTAGCGGGAGTCCCCTACAATGAGCAGTTCTTC.

The sample holds a few counts of this clone. V is TRBV7-9 and J is TRBJ1-4, with a possible D match to TRBD1 (6 bases). Trimming took off 10 bases at V and 8 bases at J, with 14 bases between the two ends. Germline assignment: CDR1 SEHNR and CDR2 FQNEAQ (reference sequence). The CDR3 consists of 12 residues. The CDR3 nucleotides read TGTGCCACCAGGACAGAGGTCGAAAAACTGTTTTTT. It codes for CATRTEVEKLFF.

The rearrangement links TRBV19 to TRBJ1-2; 8 nucleotides line up with TRBD1. V lost 8 bases, J lost 5 bases, and 1 base stayed unmatched. This CDR3 spans 11 amino acids. The germline gives CDR1 LNHDA, CDR2 SQIVND (reference sequence). This CDR3 reads CASWTGYGYTF. The CDR3 bases are TGTGCCAGTTGGACAGGGTATGGCTACACCTTC.

This chain links TRBV6-1 with TRBJ2-3; 9 bases agree with TRBD2. Germline CDR1 MNHNS, CDR2 SASEGT. Trimming at V came to 6 bases and at J to 6 bases, leaving 4 bases not matched to a gene. The CDR3 extends over 13 amino acids. CDR3 in DNA: TGTGCCAGCAGGGGGACTAGCTGGGATACGCAGTATTTT. This translates into CASRGTSWDTQYF.

This clone was seen a handful of times. The CDR3 nucleotides are TGTGCCAGCTCACCATCGGGTGATGGGTCGAGGGGCTACACCTTC. Translated, it gives CASSPSGDGSRGYTF. This sequence joins TRBV18 and TRBJ1-2; D is uncertain. Per germline, CDR1 KGHSH and CDR2 LQKENI. V was pared by 2 bases and J by 8 bases, with 18 bases between. The CDR3 length is 15 residues.

This clone was counted only a few times. The genes are TRBV30 and TRBJ1-5; D is possibly TRBD1 (5 bases). V lost 3 bases to trimming and J lost 11 bases, with 14 bases between them. The CDR3 runs 12 residues. Germline assignment: CDR1 GTSNPN and CDR2 SVGIG (reference sequence). The CDR3: CAWSAGRSAQHF. The CDR3 DNA sequence: TGTGCCTGGAGCGCAGGGCGTTCGGCCCAGCATTTT.

This clone was found a few times. The rearrangement uses TRBV19 and TRBJ2-7, with TRBD2 matching over 12 bases. CDR3 length: 15 residues. V shed 5 bases, J shed 4 bases, and the junction held 6 bases outside the gene matches. The V gene's germline CDR1 is LNHDA and CDR2 SQIVND (reference sequence). CDR3 region: CASSEPGLAGYEQYF. The DNA for the CDR3 is TGTGCCAGTAGTGAGCCGGGACTAGCGGGTTACGAGCAGTACTTC.

The V call is TRBV7-3, the J call TRBJ2-1, with D perhaps matching TRBD1 (6 bases). This CDR3 region has 15 residues. Germline CDR1 SGHTA, CDR2 FQGTGA. Trimming stripped 2 bases from V and 3 bases from J, with 11 bases between. In nucleotides, the CDR3 is TGTGCCAGCAGCTTAGGTGGGGGCGGCTACAATGAGCAGTTCTTC. It translates to CASSLGGGGYNEQFF.

Only a few counts were recorded for this clone. The genes are TRBV5-1 and TRBJ1-5, with D maybe TRBD1 (5 bases). V was shortened by 0 bases and J by 5 bases, with 12 bases between the two germline ends. This CDR3 has 15 amino acids. Germline V lookup: CDR1 SGHRS, CDR2 YFSETQ. The CDR3 reads CASSLAGQGDQPQHF. CDR3 sequence (DNA): TGCGCCAGCAGCTTGGCCGGGCAGGGCGATCAGCCCCAGCATTTT.

There are a few counts of this clone. V gene TRBV19 combines with J gene TRBJ1-2; tentatively, D is TRBD1 (5 bases). The CDR3 runs to 13 residues. Germline V lookup: CDR1 LNHDA, CDR2 SQIVND (reference sequence). Trimming stripped 6 bases from V and 6 bases from J, with 14 bases between. This chain's CDR3 is CASRHLGVNGYTF. Written as DNA, the CDR3 is TGTGCCAGTAGGCACCTAGGGGTAAATGGCTACACCTTC.

The CDR3 DNA reads TGTGCCAGCAGCTCAGGGGGCGGTGTTAGAACTGAAGCTTTCTTT. Amino acids: CASSSGGGVRTEAFF. The rearrangement joins TRBV7-9 to TRBJ1-1; 8 nucleotides match TRBD1. The CDR3 is 15 amino acids. From germline, CDR1 is SEHNR and CDR2 FQNEAQ (reference sequence). V was pared by 4 bases and J by 5 bases, with 9 bases of the junction left unmatched.

This clone was picked up a small number of times. The chain recombines TRBV7-2 with TRBJ2-7; the D gene is possibly TRBD1 (6 bases). CDR3 length equals 15 residues. Trimming pared 3 bases from V and 0 bases from J, leaving 12 bases between. From germline, CDR1 is SGHTA and CDR2 FQGNSA. This chain's CDR3 is CASSLSGVSSYEQYF. CDR3 nucleotides: TGTGCCAGCAGCTTGTCAGGGGTGAGCTCCTACGAGCAGTACTTC.

V gene TRBV4-1 combines with J gene TRBJ2-2; TRBD2 agrees at 7 bases. CDR1 and CDR2 from the germline V gene are MGHRA and YSYEKL. Losses at the gene ends were 1 base for V and 7 bases for J; bases not matched to a gene: 9. The CDR3 runs to 16 residues. CDR3 loop: CASSQGAERGGGELFF. The CDR3 DNA sequence: TGCGCCAGCAGCCAAGGGGCGGAGCGGGGCGGCGGGGAGCTGTTTTTT.